A selection of T cell receptor beta chains follows, all from one sample in a study of blood T cell repertoires in COVID-19. Libraries were prepared by immunoSEQ multiplex PCR; TCRdb keeps only in-frame clonotypes and omits some of them. The table shows more than 60,000 clones, with approximately 84% occurring only once. Input material: peripheral blood. Every receptor here comes from a man aged 50-59 years with COVID-19, enrolled during active disease. Both conserved end residues are part of each CDR3. D genes are given only for firm matches. The listing skips clone size in some rows; elsewhere it reads once, few, many or a size class.

V: TRBV27
size: .
D: .
J: TRBJ2-2
DNA: TGTGCCAGCAGTTTATCCCAGTCGGGAGGGGAGCTGTTTTTT
CDR3: CASSLSQSGGELFF

V: TRBV6-2/TRBV6-3
size: .
D: TRBD1
J: TRBJ2-7
DNA: TGTGCCAGCAGTTACTCGCAGGTACGGACAGGGGTCTACGAGCAGTACTTC
CDR3: CASSYSQVRTGVYEQYF

V: TRBV7-9
size: .
D: TRBD1
J: TRBJ1-4
DNA: TGTGCCAGCAGCCCAAGGACAGGGGCGGGCGAAAAACTGTTTTTT
CDR3: CASSPRTGAGEKLFF

V: TRBV19
size: .
D: .
J: TRBJ2-7
DNA: .
CDR3: CASTSVGGGIHEQYF

V: TRBV18
size: .
D: TRBD1
J: TRBJ1-3
DNA: TGTGCCAGCTCACCAAGTGACAGGGGGTTTGGAAACACCATATATTTT
CDR3: CASSPSDRGFGNTIYF

V: TRBV3-1/TRBV3-2
size: .
D: .
J: TRBJ2-7
DNA: TGTGCCAGCAGCCAAGATCCAGGGACCTACGAGCAGTACTTC
CDR3: CASSQDPGTYEQYF

V: TRBV11-1
size: .
D: .
J: TRBJ2-3
DNA: TGTGCCACCCGGGGTAGCGGCATTTTCACAGATACGCAGTATTTT
CDR3: CATRGSGIFTDTQYF

V: TRBV19
size: .
D: TRBD1
J: TRBJ2-2
DNA: TGTGCCAGTAGTAAGACAGGGGGCAACACCGGGGAGCTGTTTTTT
CDR3: CASSKTGGNTGELFF

V: TRBV6-5
size: once
D: .
J: TRBJ2-3
DNA: TGTGCCAGCAGTTATGGGGACTCGCTCGATACGCAGTATTTT
CDR3: CASSYGDSLDTQYF

V: TRBV3-1/TRBV3-2
size: .
D: TRBD1
J: TRBJ1-1
DNA: TGTGCCAGCAGCCAGGACAGGGTGAGGACTGAAGCTTTCTTT
CDR3: CASSQDRVRTEAFF

V: TRBV10-3
size: once
D: TRBD1
J: TRBJ2-1
DNA: TGTGCCATCAGTGGGCCGGGACAGGACTCCTACAATGAGCAGTTCTTC
CDR3: CAISGPGQDSYNEQFF

V: TRBV30
size: .
D: .
J: TRBJ2-1
DNA: TGTGCCTGGAGTAAGCCAGCGAGTGAGCAGTTCTTC
CDR3: CAWSKPASEQFF

V: TRBV5-6
size: .
D: TRBD1
J: TRBJ2-5
DNA: TGTGCCAGCAGCTTGGGACAGGGACGGGAGACCCAGTACTTC
CDR3: CASSLGQGRETQYF

V: TRBV19
size: once
D: .
J: TRBJ1-2
DNA: TGTGCCAGTAGCGAGGGTAGGAGTGGCTACACCTTC
CDR3: CASSEGRSGYTF

V: TRBV6-1
size: .
D: TRBD2
J: TRBJ2-3
DNA: TGTGCCAGCAGTGAAAGTATGTGGGGGAGGGGAGATACGCAGTATTTT
CDR3: CASSESMWGRGDTQYF

V: TRBV12-3/TRBV12-4
size: .
D: .
J: TRBJ2-3
DNA: TGTGCCAGCAGTTTAAGACTATCAGATACGCAGTATTTT
CDR3: CASSLRLSDTQYF

V: TRBV7-2
size: .
D: .
J: TRBJ2-5
DNA: TGTGCCAGCAGCTTTACGGTGCGGGAGACCCAGTACTTC
CDR3: CASSFTVRETQYF

V: TRBV5-5
size: .
D: TRBD1
J: TRBJ1-4
DNA: TGTGCCAGCAGCGTAGCCGGGACAGTGAGAACAACTAATGAAAAACTGTTTTTT
CDR3: CASSVAGTVRTTNEKLFF

V: TRBV7-2
size: .
D: TRBD1
J: TRBJ2-7
DNA: TGTGCCAGCAGCAAGGCCCGGGACAGTGTATACGAGCAGTACTTC
CDR3: CASSKARDSVYEQYF

V: TRBV29-1
size: .
D: TRBD1
J: TRBJ2-1
DNA: TGCAGCGTTGCCGAGACAGGGTCGAATGAGCAGTTCTTC
CDR3: CSVAETGSNEQFF

V: TRBV2
size: .
D: TRBD2
J: TRBJ2-7
DNA: TGTGCCACACTCAAAGAGGGCGGGGGAGCCCCAAACGAGCAGTACTTC
CDR3: CATLKEGGGAPNEQYF

V: TRBV21-1
size: .
D: .
J: TRBJ1-2
DNA: TGTGCCAGCAGCAATCCCTCCGACTTGGTGAGCGGCGGCTATGGCTACACCTTC
CDR3: CASSNPSDLVSGGYGYTF

V: TRBV2
size: once
D: TRBD1
J: TRBJ1-1
DNA: TGTGCCAGCAGTGATCTTCGGTCAGGGGGCGAGAACACTGAAGCTTTCTTT
CDR3: CASSDLRSGGENTEAFF

V: TRBV5-1
size: .
D: .
J: TRBJ2-7
DNA: TGCGCCAGCCGACAAACAGGGTCCGAGCAGTACTTC
CDR3: CASRQTGSEQYF

V: TRBV6-5
size: .
D: TRBD1
J: TRBJ1-1
DNA: TGTGCCAGCAGTTACTCTTGGGACAGCAGGAATGAAGCTTTCTTT
CDR3: CASSYSWDSRNEAFF

V: TRBV19
size: many
D: TRBD2
J: TRBJ2-1
DNA: TGTGCCAGTAGTATAGGGAGAATAGCGGGGGGGAATGAGCAGTTCTTC
CDR3: CASSIGRIAGGNEQFF

V: TRBV9
size: .
D: TRBD1
J: TRBJ2-7
DNA: TGTGCCAGCAGCTTTGACGGACAGGGTGGTTTTTACGAGCAGTACTTC
CDR3: CASSFDGQGGFYEQYF

V: TRBV18
size: few
D: .
J: TRBJ2-5
DNA: TGTGCCAGCTTACAGGAAGAGACCCAGTACTTC
CDR3: CASLQEETQYF

V: TRBV2
size: .
D: .
J: TRBJ1-3
DNA: TGTGCCAGCAGTTTCAGGGAAGTGGGAAACACCATATATTTT
CDR3: CASSFREVGNTIYF

V: TRBV4-1
size: few
D: .
J: TRBJ2-2
DNA: TGCGCCAGCAGCTCAACTACACGCACCGGGGAGCTGTTTTTT
CDR3: CASSSTTRTGELFF

V: TRBV6-5
size: .
D: .
J: TRBJ1-2
DNA: TGTGCCAGCAGGATGGGAGACTATGGCTACACCTTC
CDR3: CASRMGDYGYTF

V: TRBV4-1
size: .
D: .
J: TRBJ2-3
DNA: TGCGCCAGCAGCCAAGTGTGGGGGGTGTCAGATACGCAGTATTTT
CDR3: CASSQVWGVSDTQYF

V: TRBV18
size: .
D: .
J: TRBJ2-2
DNA: TGTGCCAGCTCCGGGGGGAACACCGGGGAGCTGTTTTTT
CDR3: CASSGGNTGELFF

V: TRBV6-5
size: .
D: .
J: TRBJ2-7
DNA: TGTGCCAGCAGTTACCCCAGGACAGCCAACTCCTACGAGCAGTACTTC
CDR3: CASSYPRTANSYEQYF

V: TRBV5-1
size: .
D: TRBD1
J: TRBJ1-1
DNA: TGCGCCAGCAGCTTCGATACAGGGGAGATGAACACTGAAGCTTTCTTT
CDR3: CASSFDTGEMNTEAFF

V: TRBV14
size: once
D: .
J: TRBJ1-2
DNA: TGTGCCAGCAGCCCAGGGAACTATGGCTACACCTTC
CDR3: CASSPGNYGYTF

V: TRBV5-1
size: .
D: TRBD1
J: TRBJ2-3
DNA: TGCGCCAGCAGCTTGGCGGGACAGAGCACAGATACGCAGTATTTT
CDR3: CASSLAGQSTDTQYF

V: TRBV7-9
size: few
D: .
J: TRBJ2-1
DNA: TGTGCCAGCAGCTTAGGGACAGAGGTCTCCTACAATGAGCAGTTCTTC
CDR3: CASSLGTEVSYNEQFF

V: TRBV18
size: .
D: .
J: TRBJ1-2
DNA: TGTGCCAGCTCACCTATGCAGGGCGGATTATTTGGCTACACCTTC
CDR3: CASSPMQGGLFGYTF

V: TRBV30
size: .
D: .
J: TRBJ1-2
DNA: TGTGCCTGGAGCAGGGGATTTAACTATGGCTACACCTTC
CDR3: CAWSRGFNYGYTF

V: TRBV6-2/TRBV6-3
size: .
D: TRBD2
J: TRBJ2-1
DNA: TGTGCCAGCAGTTACTCGAGGTCCCAGCGGGGGCCTTCCTACAATGAGCAGTTCTTC
CDR3: CASSYSRSQRGPSYNEQFF

V: TRBV7-3
size: .
D: TRBD1
J: TRBJ2-6
DNA: TGTGCCAGCAGCTTAAGGGGACAGTTAAGCTCTGGGGCCAACGTCCTGACTTTC
CDR3: CASSLRGQLSSGANVLTF

V: TRBV19
size: .
D: TRBD1
J: TRBJ2-2
DNA: TGTGCCAGTAGGACCGGGACAGGGAACACCGGGGAGCTGTTTTTT
CDR3: CASRTGTGNTGELFF

V: TRBV30
size: .
D: .
J: TRBJ1-2
DNA: TGTGCCTGGAGGAGACAGACTAACTATGGCTACACCTTC
CDR3: CAWRRQTNYGYTF

V: TRBV14
size: .
D: .
J: TRBJ2-5
DNA: TGTGCCAGCAGCCAAGATCGGAGTACAATGTTTGCGGAGACCCAGTACTTC
CDR3: CASSQDRSTMFAETQYF

V: TRBV2
size: .
D: TRBD2
J: TRBJ2-5
DNA: TGTGCCAGCAGCGCATTCGGACTAGCCAGCGAGACCCAGTACTTC
CDR3: CASSAFGLASETQYF

V: TRBV6-1
size: .
D: .
J: TRBJ1-2
DNA: TGTGCCAGCAGTGAAACATTTAGCTACACCTTC
CDR3: CASSETFSYTF

V: TRBV9
size: once
D: .
J: TRBJ1-1
DNA: TGTGCCAGCAGCGTAAGTGGACAGAACACTGAAGCTTTCTTT
CDR3: CASSVSGQNTEAFF

V: TRBV5-6
size: .
D: .
J: TRBJ2-7
DNA: TGTGCCAGCAGCTCCGGGACTCCCTCCTACGAGCAGTACTTC
CDR3: CASSSGTPSYEQYF

V: TRBV19
size: few
D: .
J: TRBJ1-2
DNA: TGTGCCAGTAGTATTGGGAGTAGCTATGGCTACACCTTC
CDR3: CASSIGSSYGYTF